These 22 T cell receptor beta chains were all obtained from the same sample, sequenced in a study of patients and donors after allogeneic stem cell transplantation. Each CDR3 protein gets one entry after TCRdb re-called the RT-PCR reads with MiXCR. This table holds approximately 200,000 distinct CDR3 sequences, roughly 40% found once. Sequenced sample: blood, either unsorted or a sorted T cell fraction (not recorded which). The receptors derive from a human donor who was either an allogeneic HSCT recipient or a stem cell or donor lymphocyte infusion donor (not recorded which). It is not recorded whose cells these are; they may come from a transplant donor.

The chain uses TRBV11-2 and TRBJ2-1, with TRBD2 matching over 9 bases. V gave up 4 bases and J gave up 9 bases; unmatched junction bases: 13. This CDR3 has 16 amino acids. Germline assignment: CDR1 SGHAT and CDR2 FQNNGV. CDR3 in amino acids: CASSSWYGGGRGEQFF. As DNA, the CDR3 is TGTGCCAGCAGCTCCTGGTATGGTGGCGGGAGGGGTGAGCAGTTCTTC.

V is TRBV12-3 or TRBV12-4 and J is TRBJ1-2; no firm D call. There are 14 residues in the CDR3. Between the trimmed V and J ends, which lost 6 bases and 3 bases, there was a span of 14 bases. CDR3: CASSPTGIYYGYTF. The CDR3 coding sequence is TGTGCCAGCAGCCCTACCGGGATTTACTATGGCTACACCTTC.

The CDR3 DNA reads as TGTGCCAGCAGTTTGGGGGAAGCTAACTATGGCTACACCTTC. It codes for CASSLGEANYGYTF. The chain carries TRBV28 and TRBJ1-2, with D tentatively TRBD1 (5 bases). The CDR3 is 14 amino acids. Per the germline V gene, CDR1 is MDHEN and CDR2 is SYDVKM. V was trimmed by 3 bases and J by 0 bases, leaving 8 bases between them.

This clonotype was counted between two and nine times. This chain joins TRBV11-2 and TRBJ1-1; possibly TRBD1 for D (5 bases). Germline CDR1 and CDR2: SGHAT and FQNNGV. Deletions cut 0 bases from V and 6 bases from J, with 5 bases between. The CDR3 runs 12 residues. This chain's CDR3 is CASSLEGAEAFF. In nucleotides, the CDR3 is TGTGCCAGCAGCTTAGAGGGGGCTGAAGCTTTCTTT.

This clonotype was detected a few times. The genes are TRBV9 and TRBJ2-5, with 7 bases that match TRBD2. V shed 0 bases, J shed 0 bases, and the junction held 5 bases outside the gene matches. The CDR3 has 16 amino acids. Per the germline V gene, CDR1 is SGDLS and CDR2 is YYNGEE. The CDR3, as DNA: TGTGCCAGCAGCGTAGGCCTCGGGGGGAACCAAGAGACCCAGTACTTC. It yields the protein CASSVGLGGNQETQYF.

This clonotype has just one count. The chain links TRBV30 to TRBJ2-3; D is uncertain. V lost 1 base, J lost 0 bases, and 14 bases lay in between. Per germline, CDR1 GTSNPN and CDR2 SVGIG (reference sequence). CDR3 size: 16 residues. For the CDR3, the DNA is TGTGCCTGGAGTGAGGCCGTGTCTCAAAGCACAGATACGCAGTATTTT. This gives the protein CAWSEAVSQSTDTQYF.

This chain links TRBV7-9 with TRBJ2-7, with D possibly being TRBD2 (6 bases). Germline values: CDR1 SEHNR, CDR2 FQNEAQ (reference sequence). The CDR3 is made up of 14 amino acids. V lost 1 base and J 7 bases, leaving 14 bases between the germline ends. The DNA of the CDR3 is TGTGCCAGCAGCTTAGTGGGGGGACGAGGAGAGCAGTACTTC. Amino acids: CASSLVGGRGEQYF.

V usage is TRBV27 and J usage is TRBJ2-1; no reliable D call. Germline assignment: CDR1 MNHEY and CDR2 SMNVEV (reference sequence). Trimming removed 3 bases from V and 4 bases from J, with 7 bases in between. This CDR3 is 13 amino acids long. CDR3 bases: TGTGCCAGCAGTTTCCCCTTGTACAATGAGCAGTTCTTC. Translation: CASSFPLYNEQFF.

This clonotype has a handful of counts. J is TRBJ1-3 and V is TRBV29-1, with D perhaps TRBD1 (5 bases). V lost 7 bases and J lost 5, with 18 bases in between. The germline V gene has CDR1 SQVTM and CDR2 ANQGSEA. This CDR3 contains 14 residues. CDR3 protein: CSAKAPGPRNTIYF. DNA for the CDR3: TGCAGCGCCAAGGCCCCAGGGCCCCGAAACACCATATATTTT.

The chain uses TRBV6-5 and TRBJ1-1; tentatively, D is TRBD1 (5 bases). The CDR3 has 13 amino acids. V gave up 7 bases and J gave up 5 bases, with 14 bases separating them. Germline CDR1 and CDR2: MNHEY and SVGAGI. The chain's CDR3 is CASKKGLGTEAFF. CDR3 nucleotide sequence: TGTGCCAGCAAGAAGGGGCTGGGAACTGAAGCTTTCTTT.

This chain links TRBV29-1 with TRBJ1-1; D call uncertain. Trimming left V 2 bases short and J 1 base short, with 14 bases between. The CDR3 spans 15 residues. Germline-derived CDR1 and CDR2 are SQVTM and ANQGSEA. CDR3 DNA: TGCAGCGTTGAAAAAGGTTGGGTCAGGAACACTGAAGCTTTCTTT. Residues: CSVEKGWVRNTEAFF.

This clonotype was seen once. The chain carries TRBV7-2 and TRBJ2-1; 9 bases fit TRBD2. CDR3 length: 17 amino acids. The germline gives CDR1 SGHTA, CDR2 FQGNSA. V was clipped by 0 bases and J by 4 bases; unmatched bases: 7. CDR3 in amino acids: CASSLATSGRSYNEQFF. The CDR3 DNA sequence: TGTGCCAGCAGCTTAGCGACGAGCGGGAGGTCTTACAATGAGCAGTTCTTC.

The CDR3 DNA reads as TGCAGCGCTCAGTTCGCGCCTCCCCACAATGAGCAGTTCTTC. Its translation: CSAQFAPPHNEQFF. The chain is built from TRBV29-1 and TRBJ2-1; no clear D. Trimming shortened V by 7 bases and J by 5 bases, and 18 bases separated the two germline ends. CDR1 SQVTM and CDR2 ANQGSEA come from the germline V gene. The CDR3 runs to 14 residues.

The J gene is TRBJ2-7, the V gene TRBV28, with 9 nucleotides matching TRBD2. Germline V gene lookup returns CDR1 MDHEN and CDR2 SYDVKM. The CDR3 contains 14 residues. The V gene end was trimmed by 3 bases and the J gene end by 2 bases; junction bases not matched to a gene: 2. The CDR3: CASSFSGSTYEQYF. In DNA form, the CDR3 reads TGTGCCAGCAGTTTTAGCGGGAGTACCTACGAGCAGTACTTC. Filled out from reference TRBV28 and TRBJ2-7, the complete variable domain reads DVKVTQSSRYLVKRTGEKVFLECVQDMDHENMFWYRQDPGLGLRLIYFSYDVKMKEKGDIPEGYSVSREKKERFSLILESASTNQTSMYLCASSFSGSTYEQYFGPGTRLTVT.

This clonotype was counted between two and nine times. J is TRBJ1-3 and V is TRBV29-1; TRBD1 is a possible D gene (6 bases). The V end was cut by 6 bases, the J end by 4 bases, with 13 bases between. Germline values: CDR1 SQVTM, CDR2 ANQGSEA. This CDR3 comprises 13 residues. In DNA, the CDR3 is TGCAGCGTGGGGGGGACACCCGGAAACACCATATATTTT. Its translation is CSVGGTPGNTIYF.

The chain combines TRBV4-3 with TRBJ1-2; D is possibly TRBD1 (5 bases). CDR3 length: 16 amino acids. V was shortened by 4 bases and J by 7 bases, with 22 bases between the two germline ends. Germline V CDR1 and CDR2: LGHNA, YSLEER. The CDR3 coding sequence is TGCGCCAGCAGCCTCTGGGGGGTGGACCCTGAGGGTGGCTACACCTTC. Translated: CASSLWGVDPEGGYTF.

This chain joins TRBV30 and TRBJ1-2; no firm D call. Deletions cut 7 bases from V and 5 bases from J, with 17 bases between. Germline-derived CDR1 and CDR2 are GTSNPN and SVGIG (reference sequence). The CDR3 sequence is 13 residues long. The CDR3 is CASPQHTLYGYTF. The CDR3 coding sequence is TGTGCCTCCCCTCAGCACACACTGTATGGCTACACCTTC.

This chain joins TRBV6-5 and TRBJ2-1; D call uncertain. CDR1 is MNHEY and CDR2 is SVGAGI in the germline V gene. The CDR3 is 12 residues long. V was cut by 8 bases and J by 9 bases, with 14 bases left in between. The CDR3 region is CASHVGDGEQFF. The CDR3 DNA is TGTGCCAGCCACGTAGGAGATGGTGAGCAGTTCTTC.

This CDR3 reads CASSLGSGTVNTEAFF. CDR3 coding DNA: TGCGCCAGCAGCCTCGGATCCGGGACAGTGAACACTGAAGCTTTCTTT. The J gene is TRBJ1-1, the V gene TRBV5-1, with 7 bases matching TRBD1. V was pared by 4 bases and J by 0 bases, with 9 bases of the junction left unmatched. CDR1 and CDR2 from the germline V gene are SGHRS and YFSETQ. The CDR3 is made up of 16 amino acids.

V is TRBV29-1 and J is TRBJ1-1; possibly TRBD1 for D (5 bases). Per germline, CDR1 SQVTM and CDR2 ANQGSEA. Trimming removed 6 bases at V and 0 bases at J, with 17 bases between. This CDR3 contains 15 residues. CDR3 region: CSVAGAATLNTEAFF. CDR3 nucleotide sequence: TGCAGCGTCGCCGGGGCAGCTACCCTGAACACTGAAGCTTTCTTT. Filled out from reference TRBV29-1 and TRBJ1-1, the complete variable domain reads SAVISQKPSRDICQRGTSLTIQCQVDSQVTMMFWYRQQPGQSLTLIATANQGSEATYESGFVIDKFPISRPNLTFSTLTVSNMSPEDSSIYLCSVAGAATLNTEAFFGQGTRLTVV.

V usage is TRBV6-1 and J usage is TRBJ2-7; 9 positions agree with TRBD1. From germline, CDR1 is MNHNS and CDR2 SASEGT. V trimming: 3 bases; J trimming: 4 bases; junction bases outside the gene matches: 7. There are 15 residues in the CDR3. The CDR3 protein is CASSEGQGPPYEQYF. The DNA for the CDR3 is TGTGCCAGCAGTGAGGGACAGGGCCCACCTTACGAGCAGTACTTC.

The table lists this clonotype with a few counts. The chain uses TRBV12-3 or TRBV12-4 and TRBJ1-2, with 7 bases fitting TRBD1. Trimming cost V 6 bases and J 3 bases; bases outside gene matches: 4. The CDR3 spans 13 residues. CDR3 protein: CASRGQEHYGYTF. CDR3 DNA: TGTGCCAGCAGAGGACAGGAGCACTATGGCTACACCTTC.